These 3 T cell receptor beta chains share one sample of origin, sequenced in a study of blood T cells in healthy people across ages. With a J-beta primer mix and a sample-barcoded 5' primer, a second PCR ran roughly 6 to 11 cycles. TCRdb used MiXCR to reprocess the 5' RACE reads, holding one entry per CDR3 protein. The table includes some 290,000 distinct CDR3 sequences, roughly 26% detected once. The sample comprised blood. Every receptor here comes from a woman in her 70s in good health.

Only a few counts were recorded for this clonotype. This chain links TRBV3-1 with TRBJ2-5; D might be TRBD1 or TRBD2, each matching 5 bases. Per germline, CDR1 LGHDT and CDR2 YNNKEL (reference sequence). This CDR3 contains 13 residues. The germline V and J ends were trimmed by 6 bases and 5 bases, with 13 bases remaining between them. The CDR3 DNA follows: TGTGCCAGCAGGGATCAGGGCGGGGAGACCCAGTACTTC. Its translation: CASRDQGGETQYF.

This clonotype was found a few times. This chain connects TRBV28 to TRBJ1-2, with TRBD1 identical over 9 bases. The CDR3 has 14 amino acids. The trim removed 5 bases at V and 6 bases at J, leaving 7 bases unmatched. Germline CDR1 reads MDHEN; CDR2 reads SYDVKM. The CDR3 nucleotides read TGTGCCAGCAGTGGGGACAGGGACTACCATGGCTACACCTTC. It encodes CASSGDRDYHGYTF.

The chain combines TRBV4-3 with TRBJ2-3; 11 positions agree with TRBD2. The CDR3 totals 17 residues. Germline V CDR1 and CDR2: LGHNA, YSLEER. The V segment lost 1 base and the J segment 4 bases; nucleotides outside the gene matches: 7. Here the CDR3 DNA reads TGCGCCAGCAGCCAAGGCCTACTAGCGGGAGCGGCAGATACGCAGTATTTT. The encoded protein is CASSQGLLAGAADTQYF.